These T cell receptor beta chains were read from a single sample in a study of siplizumab effects on memory and regulatory T cells. This table comes from immunoSEQ multiplex PCR, and its TCRdb copy is limited to in-frame clones, with some not included. The repertoire includes fewer than 65,000 clones, about 93% of them detected once, and roughly 15% sits in the top ten. The sequenced sample was CD8+ T cells sorted from blood. The receptors come from a human donor in good health. CDR3s include the opening cysteine and the closing phenylalanine or tryptophan. A D gene is named only where the DNA matches it firmly. Only part of the rows carry a size: once, few, many, or a class if the clone is expanded.

D gene: NA; V gene: TRBV27; clone size: NA; J gene: TRBJ2-1; CDR3 protein: CASSLSPRGGNEQFF; CDR3 DNA: TGTGCCAGCAGTTTATCCCCCAGGGGAGGGAATGAGCAGTTCTTC
D gene: NA; V gene: TRBV4-1; clone size: NA; J gene: TRBJ2-1; CDR3 protein: CASSQAFSEGPYNEQFF; CDR3 DNA: TGCGCCAGCAGCCAAGCTTTTTCCGAGGGGCCCTACAATGAGCAGTTCTTC
D gene: TRBD1; V gene: TRBV19; clone size: few; J gene: TRBJ1-3; CDR3 protein: CASSKGTGKSSGNTIYF; CDR3 DNA: TGTGCCAGTAGTAAAGGGACAGGGAAGAGCTCTGGAAACACCATATATTTT
D gene: NA; V gene: TRBV30; clone size: NA; J gene: TRBJ1-2; CDR3 protein: CAWRVSGPGFTF; CDR3 DNA: TGTGCCTGGAGAGTTTCGGGGCCAGGGTTCACCTTC
D gene: NA; V gene: TRBV27; clone size: NA; J gene: TRBJ1-1; CDR3 protein: CASSLGRGNTEAFF; CDR3 DNA: TGTGCCAGCAGTTTAGGGAGGGGGAACACTGAAGCTTTCTTT
D gene: NA; V gene: TRBV27; clone size: NA; J gene: TRBJ2-7; CDR3 protein: CASSHSPYEQYF; CDR3 DNA: TGTGCCAGCTCACACTCTCCCTACGAGCAGTACTTC
D gene: TRBD2; V gene: TRBV5-4; clone size: NA; J gene: TRBJ2-1; CDR3 protein: CASNHLAGGNEQFF; CDR3 DNA: TGTGCCAGCAACCATCTAGCGGGAGGGAATGAGCAGTTCTTC
D gene: TRBD2; V gene: TRBV13; clone size: NA; J gene: TRBJ2-1; CDR3 protein: CASSLTRLAGQFF; CDR3 DNA: TGTGCCAGCAGCTTAACCCGACTAGCGGGCCAGTTCTTC
D gene: TRBD2; V gene: TRBV6-5; clone size: NA; J gene: TRBJ2-1; CDR3 protein: CASTSTSGRNEQFF; CDR3 DNA: TGTGCCAGCACCTCCACTAGCGGACGCAATGAGCAGTTCTTC
D gene: NA; V gene: TRBV6-5; clone size: NA; J gene: TRBJ2-1; CDR3 protein: CASSYYPADYNEQFF; CDR3 DNA: TGTGCCAGCAGTTATTATCCGGCGGACTACAATGAGCAGTTCTTC
D gene: NA; V gene: TRBV2; clone size: NA; J gene: TRBJ2-1; CDR3 protein: CAKKDSSSYNEQFF; CDR3 DNA: TGTGCCAAAAAAGACAGTTCATCCTACAATGAGCAGTTCTTC
D gene: NA; V gene: TRBV7-8; clone size: NA; J gene: TRBJ1-2; CDR3 protein: CASSLYGYGYTF; CDR3 DNA: TGTGCCAGCAGCTTATACGGGTATGGCTACACCTTC
D gene: NA; V gene: TRBV7-3; clone size: NA; J gene: TRBJ2-1; CDR3 protein: CASSPNLGGMRNEQFF; CDR3 DNA: TGTGCCAGCAGCCCAAACCTGGGGGGAATGCGAAATGAGCAGTTCTTC
D gene: NA; V gene: TRBV6-5; clone size: NA; J gene: TRBJ2-3; CDR3 protein: CASSYVIQYTDTQYF; CDR3 DNA: TGTGCCAGCAGTTACGTGATACAGTACACAGATACGCAGTATTTT
D gene: TRBD1; V gene: TRBV28; clone size: NA; J gene: TRBJ1-5; CDR3 protein: CASSRQGAHFGQPQHF; CDR3 DNA: TGTGCCAGCAGCCGGCAGGGGGCCCATTTTGGTCAGCCCCAGCATTTT
D gene: NA; V gene: TRBV7-8; clone size: NA; J gene: TRBJ2-5; CDR3 protein: CASSLGHRHGEETQYF; CDR3 DNA: TGTGCCAGCAGCTTAGGCCACCGACACGGAGAAGAGACCCAGTACTTC
D gene: TRBD1; V gene: TRBV28; clone size: NA; J gene: TRBJ2-7; CDR3 protein: CASGQGDRVSYEQYF; CDR3 DNA: TGTGCCAGCGGACAGGGGGATCGGGTATCCTACGAGCAGTACTTC
D gene: NA; V gene: TRBV19; clone size: NA; J gene: TRBJ1-2; CDR3 protein: CASNPWTEANYGYTF; CDR3 DNA: TGTGCCAGTAATCCTTGGACAGAAGCTAACTATGGCTACACCTTC
D gene: TRBD2; V gene: TRBV15; clone size: NA; J gene: TRBJ2-5; CDR3 protein: CATSRLAGMGEQYF; CDR3 DNA: TGTGCCACCAGCAGGTTAGCGGGAATGGGGGAGCAGTACTTC
D gene: TRBD2; V gene: TRBV2; clone size: NA; J gene: TRBJ2-7; CDR3 protein: CASSNWTSVGLEQYF; CDR3 DNA: TGTGCCAGCAGCAACTGGACTAGCGTAGGTCTTGAGCAGTACTTC
D gene: TRBD1; V gene: TRBV19; clone size: NA; J gene: TRBJ1-5; CDR3 protein: CASSIDLGGGKNQPQHF; CDR3 DNA: TGTGCCAGTAGTATAGATCTAGGGGGCGGAAAAAATCAGCCCCAGCATTTT
D gene: NA; V gene: TRBV30; clone size: once; J gene: TRBJ2-7; CDR3 protein: CAWSVGTSYEQYF; CDR3 DNA: TGTGCCTGGAGTGTAGGGACGAGCTACGAGCAGTACTTC
D gene: TRBD1; V gene: TRBV19; clone size: NA; J gene: TRBJ1-1; CDR3 protein: CASATGGFLVPGSGTEAFF; CDR3 DNA: TGTGCCAGTGCGACAGGGGGCTTTCTAGTTCCCGGTTCCGGTACTGAAGCTTTCTTT
D gene: TRBD2; V gene: TRBV2; clone size: NA; J gene: TRBJ2-1; CDR3 protein: CASSDLAGLYNEQFF; CDR3 DNA: TGTGCCAGCAGTGACTTAGCGGGATTGTACAATGAGCAGTTCTTC
D gene: TRBD1; V gene: TRBV5-1; clone size: NA; J gene: TRBJ1-1; CDR3 protein: CASSLAGGSTEAFF; CDR3 DNA: TGCGCCAGCAGCCTGGCAGGGGGGTCCACTGAAGCTTTCTTT
D gene: TRBD2; V gene: TRBV11-2; clone size: NA; J gene: TRBJ2-7; CDR3 protein: CASMGGLEQYF; CDR3 DNA: TGTGCCAGCATGGGAGGGCTGGAGCAGTACTTC
D gene: NA; V gene: TRBV27; clone size: NA; J gene: TRBJ1-1; CDR3 protein: CASSLETGNTEAFF; CDR3 DNA: TGTGCCAGCAGTTTAGAAACAGGGAACACTGAAGCTTTCTTT
D gene: NA; V gene: TRBV11-2; clone size: NA; J gene: TRBJ2-4; CDR3 protein: CASSPWGATNIQYF; CDR3 DNA: TGTGCCAGCAGCCCCTGGGGGGCGACAAACATTCAGTACTTC
D gene: NA; V gene: TRBV6-4; clone size: NA; J gene: TRBJ1-1; CDR3 protein: CASSESFDRPNTEAFF; CDR3 DNA: TGTGCCAGCAGTGAGTCCTTTGACAGACCGAACACTGAAGCTTTCTTT